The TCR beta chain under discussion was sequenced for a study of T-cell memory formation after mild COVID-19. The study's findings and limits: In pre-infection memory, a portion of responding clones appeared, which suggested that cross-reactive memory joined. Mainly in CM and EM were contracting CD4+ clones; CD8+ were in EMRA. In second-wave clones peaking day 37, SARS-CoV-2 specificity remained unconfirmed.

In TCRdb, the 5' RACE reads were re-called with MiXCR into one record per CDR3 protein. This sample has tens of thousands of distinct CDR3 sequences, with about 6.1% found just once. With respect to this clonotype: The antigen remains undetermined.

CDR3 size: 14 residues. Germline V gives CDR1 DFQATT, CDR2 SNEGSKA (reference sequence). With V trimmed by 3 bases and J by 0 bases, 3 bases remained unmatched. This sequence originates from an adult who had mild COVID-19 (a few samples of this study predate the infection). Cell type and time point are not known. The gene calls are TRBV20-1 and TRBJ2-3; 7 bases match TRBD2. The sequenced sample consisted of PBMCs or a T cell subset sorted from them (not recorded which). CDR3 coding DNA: TGCAGTGCTAGTGGACTAGGGAGCACAGATACGCAGTATTTT. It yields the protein CSASGLGSTDTQYF.